This entry describes one T cell receptor beta chain. Its target is not known. V dropped 3 bases and J dropped 4 bases, with 15 bases sitting between them. Germline CDR1 reads KGHSH; CDR2 reads LQKENI. This CDR3 region has 15 residues. This record comes from a study of regulatory and conventional T cells in RAG deficiency. Study-level findings and limits: Control T-cell subsets had markedly higher Shannon entropy and lower Simpson indices than RAG-deficient patients. Shorter CDR3s in all patient subsets; >90% Treg-Tconv overlap in Omenn. Other subsets showed 8.5 to 10-fold reductions, but Treg unique TCR beta sequences fell about 92-fold in these patients.

TCRdb's copy holds only in-frame clones and misses some; the assay was immunoSEQ multiplex PCR. In the table there are roughly 30,000 clones, roughly 96% of which are singletons. Conventional CD4+ T cells were sorted from blood as CD25-low CD127-high cells. The same data also went into a second study, on regulatory T cells. That report notes: The primer mix had 52 TRBV and 13 TRBJ primers. In patients, unique TRB V-J pairs were restricted and V/J usage skewed, especially in Tregs.

The genes are TRBV18 and TRBJ1-1; D is unclear. The TCR originated in a human donor in good health. Sequencing used CD25- CD4+ T cells sorted from blood. The chain's CDR3 is CASSPIDAGFTEAFF. Written as DNA, the CDR3 is TGTGCCAGCTCACCTATCGACGCAGGTTTCACTGAAGCTTTCTTT.